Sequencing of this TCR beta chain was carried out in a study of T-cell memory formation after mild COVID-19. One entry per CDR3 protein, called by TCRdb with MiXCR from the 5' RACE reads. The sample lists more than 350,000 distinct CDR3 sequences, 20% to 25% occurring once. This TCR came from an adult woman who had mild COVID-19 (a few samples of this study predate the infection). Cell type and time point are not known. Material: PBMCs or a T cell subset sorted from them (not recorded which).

The CDR3 DNA reads as TGCGCCAGCAGCTTGGCAGTTAGCGGGGACTTCTATGAGCAGTTCTTC. Amino acids: CASSLAVSGDFYEQFF. The V gene is TRBV5-1, the J gene TRBJ2-1; 8 bases match TRBD2. The CDR3 runs 16 residues. With V trimmed by 0 bases and J by 8 bases, 10 bases remained unmatched. Germline V CDR1 and CDR2: SGHRS, YFSETQ. Drawing the rest from reference TRBV5-1 and TRBJ2-1, the complete variable domain is KAGVTQTPRYLIKTRGQQVTLSCSPISGHRSVSWYQQTPGQGLQFLFEYFSETQRNKGNFPGRFSGRQFSNSRSEMNVSTLELGDSALYLCASSLAVSGDFYEQFFGPGTRLTVL.